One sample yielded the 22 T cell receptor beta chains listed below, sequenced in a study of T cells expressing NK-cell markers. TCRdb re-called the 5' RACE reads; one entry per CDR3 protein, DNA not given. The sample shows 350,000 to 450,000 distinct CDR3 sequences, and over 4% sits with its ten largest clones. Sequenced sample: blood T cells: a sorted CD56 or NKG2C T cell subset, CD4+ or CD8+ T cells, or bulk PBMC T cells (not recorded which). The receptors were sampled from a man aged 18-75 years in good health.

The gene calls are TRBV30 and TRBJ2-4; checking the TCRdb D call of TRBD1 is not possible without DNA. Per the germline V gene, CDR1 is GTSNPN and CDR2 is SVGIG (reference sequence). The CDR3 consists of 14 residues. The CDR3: CAWSGPGQKNIQYF. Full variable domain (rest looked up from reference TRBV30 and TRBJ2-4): SQTIHQWPATLVQPVGSPLSLECTVEGTSNPNLYWYRQAAGRGLQLLFYSVGIGQISSEVPQNLSASRPQDRQFILSSKKLLLSDSGFYLCAWSGPGQKNIQYFGAGTRLSVL.

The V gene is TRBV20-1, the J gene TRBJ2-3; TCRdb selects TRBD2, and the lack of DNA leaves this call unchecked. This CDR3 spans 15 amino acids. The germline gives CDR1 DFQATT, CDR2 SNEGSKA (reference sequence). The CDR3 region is CSARAIGPRPDTQYF.

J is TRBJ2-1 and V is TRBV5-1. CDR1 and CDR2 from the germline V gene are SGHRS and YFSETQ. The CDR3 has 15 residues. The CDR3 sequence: CASSEASRVGNEQFF.

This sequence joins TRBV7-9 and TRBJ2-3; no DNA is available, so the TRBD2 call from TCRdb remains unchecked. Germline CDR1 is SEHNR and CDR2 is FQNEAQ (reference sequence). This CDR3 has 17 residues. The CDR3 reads CASSRRLAGAPQDTQYF.

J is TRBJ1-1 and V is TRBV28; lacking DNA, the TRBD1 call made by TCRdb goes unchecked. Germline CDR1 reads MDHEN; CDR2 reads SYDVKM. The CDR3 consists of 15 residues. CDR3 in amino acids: CASRTGDSRTTEAFF.

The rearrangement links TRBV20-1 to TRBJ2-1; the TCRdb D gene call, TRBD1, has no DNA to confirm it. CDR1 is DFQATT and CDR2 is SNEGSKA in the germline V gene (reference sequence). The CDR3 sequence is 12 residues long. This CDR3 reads CSAGRGNNEQFF.

CDR3 residues: CASSRTLNDNEQFF. The chain employs TRBV7-3 and TRBJ2-1. The germline gives CDR1 SGHTA, CDR2 FQGTGA. The CDR3 has 14 amino acids.

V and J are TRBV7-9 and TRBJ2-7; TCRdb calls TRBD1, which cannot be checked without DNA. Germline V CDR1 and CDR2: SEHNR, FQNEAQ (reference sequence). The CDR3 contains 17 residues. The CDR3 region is CASSLGRAGQGTYEQYF.

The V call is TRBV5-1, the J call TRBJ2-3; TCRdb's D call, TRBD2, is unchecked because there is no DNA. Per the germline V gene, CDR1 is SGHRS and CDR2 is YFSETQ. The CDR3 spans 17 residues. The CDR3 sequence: CASSGFPASGVVDTQYF.

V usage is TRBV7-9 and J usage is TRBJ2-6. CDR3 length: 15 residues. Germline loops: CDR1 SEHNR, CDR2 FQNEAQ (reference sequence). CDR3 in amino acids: CASSLSGKDPNVLTF.

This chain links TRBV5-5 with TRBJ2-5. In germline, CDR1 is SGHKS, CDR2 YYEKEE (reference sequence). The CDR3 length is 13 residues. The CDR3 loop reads CASSPTRQETQYF.

CDR3 residues: CASSLAQAPRYEQYF. The V gene is TRBV7-9, the J gene TRBJ2-7; there is no DNA to check the TCRdb D call of TRBD2. Per the germline V gene, CDR1 is SEHNR and CDR2 is FQNEAQ (reference sequence). This CDR3 comprises 15 residues.

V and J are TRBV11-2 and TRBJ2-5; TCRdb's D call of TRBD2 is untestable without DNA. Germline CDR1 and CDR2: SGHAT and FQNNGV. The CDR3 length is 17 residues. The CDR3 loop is CASSRDVLAGGQETQYF.

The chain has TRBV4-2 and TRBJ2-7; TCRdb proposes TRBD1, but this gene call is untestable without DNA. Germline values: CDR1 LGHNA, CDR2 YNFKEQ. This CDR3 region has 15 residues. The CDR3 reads CASSARTASSYEQYF.

CDR3 amino acids: CASSLRDRSTDTQYF. J is TRBJ2-3 and V is TRBV7-9; the D call of TRBD1 rests on TCRdb alone, since no DNA is present to check it. CDR3 length: 15 amino acids. Per germline, CDR1 SEHNR and CDR2 FQNEAQ (reference sequence).

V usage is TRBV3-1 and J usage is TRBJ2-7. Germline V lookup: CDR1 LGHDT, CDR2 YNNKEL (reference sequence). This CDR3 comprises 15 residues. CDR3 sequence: CASSQDRRKGYEQYF.

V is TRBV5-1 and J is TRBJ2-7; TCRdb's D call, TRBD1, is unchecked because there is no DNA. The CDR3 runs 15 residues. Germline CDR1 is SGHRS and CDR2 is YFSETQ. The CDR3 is CASSFSRGPTYEQYF. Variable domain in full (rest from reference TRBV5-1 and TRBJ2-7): KAGVTQTPRYLIKTRGQQVTLSCSPISGHRSVSWYQQTPGQGLQFLFEYFSETQRNKGNFPGRFSGRQFSNSRSEMNVSTLELGDSALYLCASSFSRGPTYEQYFGPGTRLTVT.

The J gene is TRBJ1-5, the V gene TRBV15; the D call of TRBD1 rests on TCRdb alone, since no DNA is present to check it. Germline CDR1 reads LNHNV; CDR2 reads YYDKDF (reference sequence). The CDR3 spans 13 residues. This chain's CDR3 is CATSTPGTQPQHF. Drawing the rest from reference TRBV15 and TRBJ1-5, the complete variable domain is DAMVIQNPRYQVTQFGKPVTLSCSQTLNHNVMYWYQQKSSQAPKLLFHYYDKDFNNEADTPDNFQSRRPNTSFCFLDIRSPGLGDTAMYLCATSTPGTQPQHFGDGTRLSIL.

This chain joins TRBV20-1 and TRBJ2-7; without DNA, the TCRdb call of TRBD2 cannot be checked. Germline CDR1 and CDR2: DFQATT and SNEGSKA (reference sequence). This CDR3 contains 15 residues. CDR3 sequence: CSASRLAGSNYEQYF.

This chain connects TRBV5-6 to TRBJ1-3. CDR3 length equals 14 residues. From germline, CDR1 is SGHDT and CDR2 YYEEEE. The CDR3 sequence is CASSLGYAGNTIYF.

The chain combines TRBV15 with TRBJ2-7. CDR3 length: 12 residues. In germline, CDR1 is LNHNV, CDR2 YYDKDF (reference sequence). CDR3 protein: CATSNRRYEQYF.

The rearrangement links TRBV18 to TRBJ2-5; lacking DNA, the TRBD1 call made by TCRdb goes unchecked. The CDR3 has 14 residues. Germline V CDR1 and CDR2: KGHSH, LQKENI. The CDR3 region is CASSPSSGDETQYF.